Below, one T cell receptor (beta chain) is given with its context. Its specific antigen is unknown. Per-base quality was not reported, and no clone a single base away is much larger than it. This entry is derived from a study of OX40 agonist ivuxolimab in advanced cancers. Some background on the complete study: Ivuxolimab was a fully human IgG2 agonistic monoclonal antibody targeting the costimulatory receptor OX40 (CD134). The dose-escalation cohort was about 83% male with a mean age of about 60 years, ranging from roughly 23 to 79. Partial responses occurred in three dose-escalation patients, of whom one had hepatocellular carcinoma and two had cutaneous melanoma. The point of sequencing TCRbeta in the periphery was to test whether ivuxolimab changed TCR sequence diversity and drove clonal T-cell expansion. Intravenous ivuxolimab was administered to patients every 2 weeks at six dose levels: 0.01, 0.1, 0.3, 1.5, 3 and 10 mg/kg. Of the approximately 54 dose-escalation patients, hepatocellular carcinoma was present in about 20, melanoma in around 15, renal cell carcinoma in 9 and head and neck cancer in 9. The paper reports the monotherapy dose-escalation portion (N of about 56 patients) of the phase I ivuxolimab trial. Patients were allowed to have had prior anti-PD-1, anti-PD-L1 or anti-CTLA-4 therapy, and 40% of the dose-escalation patients had previously received checkpoint inhibitors. Broader findings and caveats from the paper: Low levels of normalized T-cell clonal expansion were also seen in some patients who did not respond. In partial responders in the 0.1-3.0 mg/kg groups, normalized peripheral clonal expansion was found to be among the lowest, especially among CD8+ T cells. The antigen specificity of the peripheral T cells that underwent clonal expansion was not determined. At doses from 0.1 to 3.0 mg/kg, clonal expansion was seen in both CD4+ and CD8+ blood T cells between baseline and week 6. After ivuxolimab, CD8+ T cells had more expanded clones than CD4+ T cells on average.

Trimming takes 10 bases off V and 0 bases off J; junction bases not matched to a gene: 6. From the germline V gene, CDR1 is MDHEN and CDR2 is SYDVKM. The CDR3 has 13 amino acids, counting the end cysteine and valine. Here the CDR3 DNA is all that survives: 39 bases in frame from base 1. Genomic DNA was isolated from the sorted cells so that the TCRbeta CDR3 region could be sequenced. TCRbeta CDR3 regions were sequenced using the immunoSEQ Assay. Here the immuneACCESS table is served through TCRdb, limited to in-frame sequences with V and J called. Missing clones are a known gap in these copies; in checked studies unresolved V genes cover under half, and the rest lacks a known reason. Present in this sample are 55,000 to 75,000 clones, about 82% of which were seen just once. Approximately 10% of the sample belongs to the ten largest clones. The trial excluded patients who had a history of autoimmune disease or were on systemic immunosuppression. Peripheral blood for TCR sequencing was drawn from every dose cohort at baseline, at cycle 4 day 1 and at cycle 7 day 1. Samples came from an open-label, multicenter, first-in-human phase I dose-escalation trial of ivuxolimab. Adults with locally advanced or metastatic head and neck squamous cell, hepatocellular, melanoma or renal cell carcinoma were enrolled in the trial. CD4+ and CD8+ T cells were sorted separately from peripheral blood before TCR sequencing.

In this chain, TRBV28 is recombined with TRBJ2-7, with 7 bases matching TRBD1. This TCR was sampled from an adult with an advanced solid tumor such as melanoma, head and neck, liver or kidney cancer. Source: CD4+ or CD8+ T cells sorted from blood, taken in a trial of the OX40 agonist ivuxolimab. In nucleotide form, the sequence is TGTGCCACCACGACAGGGAGCTCCTACGAGCAGTACGTC. Translated, it gives CATTTGSSYEQYV.